A single TCR beta chain is shown here with its context. The data stem from a study of shared clonotypes between healthy human individuals. This CDR3 is built from 15 residues. The germline gives CDR1 SGDLS, CDR2 YYNGEE. V lost 3 bases, J lost 4 bases, and 5 bases stayed unmatched. The test was conducted at deep level. The protocol was immunoSEQ multiplex PCR, while the TCRdb copy is restricted to in-frame clones and leaves out a portion. The sample contains approximately 1,500,000 clones, around 97% of which appear only once. Sequenced sample: naive CD4+ T cells sorted from blood. Subset of the sample: CD45RA+ positively selected. The rearrangement uses TRBV9 and TRBJ2-1; the match to TRBD1 covers 9 bases. The sequence was obtained from a man between 25 and 39 years old in good health. This CDR3 reads CASSAGTGNYNEQFF. CDR3 in DNA: TGTGCCAGCAGCGCCGGGACAGGGAATTACAATGAGCAGTTCTTC.